The next 18 T cell receptor beta chains were all read from a single sample in a study of CD8+CD57+ T cells in acquired aplastic anemia. Genomic DNA, the template, was used for profiling of the TCR beta VDJ and CDR3. One entry per CDR3 protein results from TCRdb running MiXCR on the reads. The sample gives 250,000 to 300,000 distinct CDR3 sequences, 50% to 65% of which show up once; under 1.5% is in the top ten. CD8+CD57+ cell expansion had been shown by flow cytometry in patients chosen for sequencing. Sequenced: sorted CD4+, CD8+, or CD8+CD57+ T cells (not recorded which) from PBMCs. All receptors come from a human donor with aplastic anemia.

This clonotype was observed many times. The chain joins TRBV2 to TRBJ2-1, with 12 bases aligning to TRBD2. This CDR3 spans 15 amino acids. Germline V CDR1 and CDR2: SNHLY, FYNNEI. V was clipped by 5 bases and J by 10 bases; unmatched bases: 9. The CDR3 reads CASSFLAGGAAEQFF. The CDR3 nucleotides are TGTGCCAGCAGTTTCCTAGCGGGGGGGGCCGCGGAGCAGTTCTTC.

The gene calls are TRBV11-2 and TRBJ2-5, with D uncertain. This CDR3 has 11 amino acids. The V end lost 4 bases, the J end lost 10 bases, and 10 bases lay between the germline ends. Germline-derived CDR1 and CDR2 are SGHAT and FQNNGV. CDR3 in DNA: TGTGCCAGCAGCTCTCCGGGTGGCCAGTACTTC. It yields the protein CASSSPGGQYF.

This clonotype came up once. This sequence joins TRBV6-6 and TRBJ2-1; 8 positions agree with TRBD1. The J segment lost 2 bases and the V segment lost 7 bases, leaving 7 bases of the junction unmatched. CDR3 size: 15 residues. CDR1 and CDR2 (germline): MNHNY, SVGAGI (reference sequence). CDR3 protein: CASTQPGQAYNEQFF. In DNA, the CDR3 is TGTGCCAGCACCCAACCGGGACAGGCCTACAATGAGCAGTTCTTC.

The chain has TRBV6-1 and TRBJ2-7; possibly TRBD2 for D (6 bases). With 5 bases removed from V and 4 bases from J, the gap between germline ends came to 18 bases. The CDR3 spans 15 residues. Per germline, CDR1 MNHNS and CDR2 SASEGT. CDR3 in DNA: TGTGCCAGCAGTTACGAGTGGCAGGGAGGATACGAGCAGTACTTC. Protein product: CASSYEWQGGYEQYF.

CDR3 residues: CASSYLAGKTGELFF. In nucleotides, the CDR3 is TGCGCCAGCAGCTATTTAGCGGGAAAAACCGGGGAGCTGTTTTTT. This chain links TRBV5-1 with TRBJ2-2; TRBD2 matches at 8 bases. Trimming at V came to 3 bases and at J to 5 bases, leaving 6 bases not matched to a gene. Germline CDR1 and CDR2: SGHRS and YFSETQ. This CDR3 is 15 amino acids long.

V usage is TRBV2 and J usage is TRBJ1-4, with 7 bases aligning to TRBD1. Looked up from germline, CDR1 is SNHLY and CDR2 is FYNNEI. The CDR3 contains 12 residues. V lost 11 bases to trimming and J lost 6 bases; unmatched junction nucleotides: 6. CDR3 residues: CAGKTGYEKLFF. CDR3 bases: TGTGCCGGGAAGACAGGGTATGAAAAACTGTTTTTT.

The sample holds one count of this clonotype. The J gene is TRBJ1-4, the V gene TRBV15; unclear D gene. Trimming cost V 1 base and J 10 bases, with 13 bases left between them. This CDR3 spans 14 amino acids. In germline, CDR1 is LNHNV, CDR2 YYDKDF (reference sequence). Here the CDR3 reads CATSRASSERKLFF. CDR3 nucleotide sequence: TGTGCCACCAGCAGAGCCTCCTCGGAGAGAAAACTGTTTTTT.

The chain uses TRBV27 and TRBJ2-7; no clear D gene. Germline V gene sequence: CDR1 MNHEY, CDR2 SMNVEV (reference sequence). Trimming shortened V by 0 bases and J by 3 bases, and 12 bases separated the two germline ends. The CDR3 is 15 amino acids. As DNA, the CDR3 is TGTGCCAGCAGTTTATCAGGTGGGAAACGCTACGAGCAGTACTTC. Amino acids: CASSLSGGKRYEQYF.

This chain connects TRBV7-9 to TRBJ2-3, with D possibly being TRBD1 or TRBD2 (5 bases each). This CDR3 spans 13 amino acids. V was clipped by 3 bases and J by 6 bases, with 10 bases between them. Germline V gives CDR1 SEHNR, CDR2 FQNEAQ (reference sequence). CDR3 coding DNA: TGTGCCAGCAGCTTTGGGACGGCGGATACGCAGTATTTT. Translating it yields CASSFGTADTQYF.

There are a few counts of this clonotype. A much larger clone lies a single base off, so this may be a read error. This chain links TRBV5-1 with TRBJ2-3; 10 nucleotides line up with TRBD2. CDR1 SGHRS and CDR2 YFSETQ come from the germline V gene. CDR3 length equals 16 residues. CDR3 DNA sequence: TGCGCCAGCAGCTTGGGAGTAGCGGGGGGCACAGGTACGCAGTATTTT. Encoded protein: CASSLGVAGGTGTQYF.

This clonotype was counted at least ten times. The chain is built from TRBV11-2 and TRBJ1-1, with TRBD1 as a possible D gene (6 bases). CDR1 is SGHAT and CDR2 is FQNNGV in the germline V gene. Trimming pared 8 bases from V and 0 bases from J, leaving 10 bases between. The CDR3 sequence is 13 residues long. CDR3 loop: CASSDRMNTEAFF. The DNA of the CDR3 is TGTGCCAGCTCTGACAGGATGAACACTGAAGCTTTCTTT.

This chain connects TRBV24-1 to TRBJ2-1; 7 bases fit TRBD2. This CDR3 region has 16 residues. Germline V gene lookup returns CDR1 KGHDR and CDR2 SFDVKD. The junction had 11 bases not matched to a gene; V was cut back by 7 bases and J by 3 bases. CDR3 bases: TGTGCCACCAGCACCAATCTACCGGGGGGCTACAATGAGCAGTTCTTC. Translating it yields CATSTNLPGGYNEQFF.

At least ten counts were recorded for this clonotype. This chain uses TRBV5-1 with TRBJ2-7; 9 bases line up with TRBD1. The V gene end was trimmed by 4 bases and the J gene end by 2 bases; junction bases not matched to a gene: 7. The germline V gene has CDR1 SGHRS and CDR2 YFSETQ. This CDR3 has 15 residues. CDR3 coding DNA: TGCGCCAGCAGCGGTAACAGGGGGCGACCCTACGAGCAGTACTTC. This codes for CASSGNRGRPYEQYF.

This chain joins TRBV24-1 and TRBJ1-1; TRBD1 matches 9 bases. The CDR3 is 17 amino acids. Looked up from germline, CDR1 is KGHDR and CDR2 is SFDVKD. V shed 4 bases and J 10 bases; nucleotides not matched to a gene: 18. The CDR3 DNA reads as TGTGCCACCAGTGACCCCTACAGGGGGCGAAGAGTAATCCCAGCTTTCTTT. Translating gives CATSDPYRGRRVIPAFF.

The chain has TRBV20-1 and TRBJ1-2; unclear D gene. Between the trimmed V and J ends, which lost 3 bases and 2 bases, there was a span of 7 bases. CDR1 DFQATT and CDR2 SNEGSKA come from the germline V gene (reference sequence). The CDR3 runs to 12 residues. The CDR3 bases are TGCAGTGCTAGGAAGCAAAACTATGGCTACACCTTC. Translating gives CSARKQNYGYTF.

The chain carries TRBV10-3 and TRBJ1-1; 10 positions match TRBD1. Germline assignment: CDR1 ENHRY and CDR2 SYGVKD. The V gene end was trimmed by 0 bases and the J gene end by 5 bases; junction bases not matched to a gene: 3. CDR3 length: 15 amino acids. The CDR3 DNA follows: TGTGCCATCAGTGAGTCGAGGACAGGGGGAACTGAAGCTTTCTTT. Translation: CAISESRTGGTEAFF.

The chain has TRBV6-4 and TRBJ2-3; D could derive from TRBD1 or TRBD2 (6 bases each). CDR3 length: 14 residues. The V end was cut by 4 bases, the J end by 11 bases, with 19 bases between. Germline CDR1 MRHNA, CDR2 SNTAGT. The CDR3 region is CASSAGGLGDEQYF. Here the CDR3 DNA reads TGTGCCAGCAGTGCCGGGGGCCTGGGGGATGAGCAGTATTTT.

Comments on this clonotype: A read error may account for a junction end that differs from germline. The gene calls are TRBV11-2 and TRBJ2-1; 9 bases are a match to TRBD1. CDR1 is SGHAT, CDR2 FQNNGV, per germline. The CDR3 consists of 16 residues. The CDR3 region has the DNA TGCGCCAGCAGCCCCAAAGGTCGGGACAGGGAGGATGAGCAGTTCTTC. Translation gives CASSPKGRDREDEQFF. Combining the CDR3 with reference TRBV11-2 and TRBJ2-1 gives the whole variable domain EAGVAQSPRYKIIEKRQSVAFWCNPISGHATLYWYQQILGQGPKLLIQFQNNGVVDDSQLPKDRFSAERLKGVDSTLKIQPAKLEDSAVYLCASSPKGRDREDEQFFGPGTRLTVL.